A single sample is the source of the 16 T cell receptor beta chains below, sequenced in a study of shared clonotypes between healthy human individuals (dated by TCRdb to between 2020 and 2021). The method behind the library was the immunoSEQ multiplex PCR assay. TCRdb provides this immuneACCESS table in a form limited to in-frame rearrangements. Some clones are lacking; in checked studies, under half of them reflect an unresolved V gene, and why the rest are absent is not known. In all, the sample holds under 2,500,000 clones, and about 94% of those were seen once. The ten top clones hold approximately 0.13% of the sample. The sample comprised naive CD4+ T cells sorted from blood. The sample's cell subset or site label, decoded: CD45RA+ positively selected. The source of these receptors is a man aged 18 to 29 in good health.

The CDR3 bases are TGTGCCAGCAGTGAGTCCGGGACATCCACTGAAGCTTTCTTT. This sequence encodes CASSESGTSTEAFF. This chain links TRBV25-1 with TRBJ1-1; D is possibly TRBD1 (6 bases). Trimming removed 3 bases from V and 4 bases from J, with 12 bases in between. The CDR3 loop spans 14 amino acids. Germline V lookup: CDR1 MGHDK, CDR2 SYGVNS.

This chain joins TRBV5-6 and TRBJ2-1; 8 nucleotides agree with TRBD1. Trimming took 2 bases from V and 9 from J; bases not matched to a gene: 13. Per the germline V gene, CDR1 is SGHDT and CDR2 is YYEEEE. The CDR3 is 16 amino acids. CDR3 protein: CASSLLDRASMSEQFF. For the CDR3, the DNA is TGTGCCAGCAGCTTACTGGACAGGGCCTCAATGAGTGAGCAGTTCTTC.

The V and J genes are TRBV19 and TRBJ1-5, with D hard to call. Germline values: CDR1 LNHDA, CDR2 SQIVND (reference sequence). This CDR3 is built from 16 residues. The V gene lost 3 bases and the J gene lost 0 bases, with 12 bases spanning the gap. This CDR3 is CASSIIRSASNQPQHF. DNA for the CDR3: TGTGCCAGTAGTATCATTCGGTCTGCTAGCAATCAGCCCCAGCATTTT.

The V and J genes are TRBV7-9 and TRBJ2-3; TRBD2 might be the D (5 bases). The CDR3 loop spans 16 amino acids. The germline CDR1 and CDR2 sequences are SEHNR and FQNEAQ (reference sequence). Deletions cut 1 base from V and 3 bases from J, with 14 bases between. The CDR3 DNA reads as TGTGCCAGCAGCTTAGGATCCGGGGAGCGGACAGATACGCAGTATTTT. Translation: CASSLGSGERTDTQYF. Using reference TRBV7-9 and TRBJ2-3 for the parts outside the CDR3, the full variable domain is DTGVSQNPRHKITKRGQNVTFRCDPISEHNRLYWYRQTLGQGPEFLTYFQNEAQLEKSRLLSDRFSAERPKGSFSTLEIQRTEQGDSAMYLCASSLGSGERTDTQYFGPGTRLTVL.

The chain has TRBV6-5 and TRBJ1-1; TRBD1 matches at 8 bases. Germline trimming cut 5 bases from V and 5 bases from J; bases unmatched to any gene: 7. This CDR3 spans 14 amino acids. Germline V gene data show CDR1 as MNHEY and CDR2 as SVGAGI. Written as DNA, the CDR3 is TGTGCCAGCAGTCGAAGGACAGGGAAAACTGAAGCTTTCTTT. Translated, it gives CASSRRTGKTEAFF.

The chain recombines TRBV7-2 with TRBJ1-6; D unresolved. CDR1 and CDR2 from the germline V gene are SGHTA and FQGNSA. The ends were cut back, 1 base at V and 8 bases at J, with 12 bases in the middle. The CDR3 is made up of 15 amino acids. CDR3 protein: CASSLVVVMDSPLHF. CDR3 nucleotide sequence: TGTGCCAGCAGCTTAGTAGTGGTAATGGATTCACCCCTCCACTTT.

This chain connects TRBV2 to TRBJ1-1, with TRBD1 matching over 7 bases. The CDR3 contains 15 residues. Germline CDR1 and CDR2: SNHLY and FYNNEI. The J segment lost 4 bases and the V segment lost 4 bases, leaving 9 bases of the junction unmatched. CDR3 sequence: CASSVKGAGGTEAFF. Here the CDR3 DNA reads TGTGCCAGCAGTGTCAAGGGGGCTGGGGGCACTGAAGCTTTCTTT. Combining the CDR3 with reference TRBV2 and TRBJ1-1 gives the whole variable domain EPEVTQTPSHQVTQMGQEVILRCVPISNHLYFYWYRQILGQKVEFLVSFYNNEISEKSEIFDDQFSVERPDGSNFTLKIRSTKLEDSAMYFCASSVKGAGGTEAFFGQGTRLTVV.

The V call is TRBV10-3, the J call TRBJ2-1; D might be TRBD2 (6 bases). Trimming left V 10 bases short and J 3 bases short, with 19 bases between. The CDR3 has 15 amino acids. Looked up from germline, CDR1 is ENHRY and CDR2 is SYGVKD. CDR3 region: CATSGGGLLYNEQFF. The CDR3 nucleotides read TGTGCCACCTCTGGTGGGGGACTTCTCTACAATGAGCAGTTCTTC.

CDR3 in amino acids: CAWTGNSNSPLHF. The CDR3 region has the DNA TGTGCCTGGACTGGAAATTCAAATTCACCCCTCCACTTT. The rearrangement joins TRBV30 to TRBJ1-6; D is unresolved. Per germline, CDR1 GTSNPN and CDR2 SVGIG (reference sequence). Trimming pared 4 bases from V and 7 bases from J, leaving 11 bases between. The CDR3 contains 13 residues.

As to this clone: Other nucleotide sequences from this sample produce the same CDR3. CDR3 sequence (DNA): TGTGCCAGCTCACCACCGGGTTCAGATACGCAGTATTTT. It encodes CASSPPGSDTQYF. This sequence joins TRBV18 and TRBJ2-3; unclear D gene. This CDR3 contains 13 residues. CDR1 and CDR2 (germline): KGHSH, LQKENI. The ends were cut back, 0 bases at V and 4 bases at J, with 5 bases in the middle. The full variable domain, with the rest looked up from reference TRBV18 and TRBJ2-3, is NAGVMQNPRHLVRRRGQEARLRCSPMKGHSHVYWYRQLPEEGLKFMVYLQKENIIDESGMPKERFSAEFPKEGPSILRIQQVVRGDSAAYFCASSPPGSDTQYFGPGTRLTVL.

The genes are TRBV7-2 and TRBJ1-6; D not resolved. Germline V gives CDR1 SGHTA, CDR2 FQGNSA. The CDR3 sequence is 12 residues long. Trimming pared 8 bases from V and 8 bases from J, leaving 10 bases between. The CDR3 DNA sequence: TGTGCCAGCGGCGGCACCTATTCACCCCTCCACTTT. Its translation is CASGGTYSPLHF.

This chain links TRBV28 with TRBJ1-2, with TRBD1 identical over 7 bases. CDR3 length: 13 amino acids. CDR1 is MDHEN and CDR2 is SYDVKM in the germline V gene. V lost 6 bases and J lost 8; bases outside the gene matches: 9. The CDR3 sequence: CASRLDRVEGYTF. The DNA of the CDR3 is TGTGCCAGCAGACTAGACAGGGTGGAGGGCTACACCTTC.

The CDR3 DNA reads TGTGCCAGCTCACCAAACACCCGGTCCGATGAGCAGTTCTTC. This encodes CASSPNTRSDEQFF. V usage is TRBV18 and J usage is TRBJ2-1; no clear D gene. CDR1 is KGHSH, CDR2 LQKENI, per germline. Trimming cost V 2 bases and J 8 bases, with 13 bases left between them. The CDR3 runs 14 residues.

The rearrangement links TRBV19 to TRBJ2-3; 7 bases match TRBD2. The CDR3 extends over 16 amino acids. Germline assignment: CDR1 LNHDA and CDR2 SQIVND (reference sequence). Trimming took 6 bases from V and 1 from J; bases not matched to a gene: 10. The CDR3 spells CASSPGTIRGTDTQYF. CDR3 nucleotides: TGTGCCAGTAGCCCCGGGACTATTCGTGGCACAGATACGCAGTATTTT.

With regard to this clone: The junction does not match germline at one end; this may be a read error. The chain joins TRBV7-9 to TRBJ2-7; D is ambiguous. The CDR3 runs to 13 residues. The V gene's germline CDR1 is SEHNR and CDR2 FQNEAQ (reference sequence). This CDR3 reads CASNLVSSDEQYF. The CDR3 bases are TGTGCCAGCAACCTGGTATCCTCCGACGAGCAGTACTTC.

The J gene is TRBJ2-5, the V gene TRBV6-1, with D perhaps given as TRBD1 or TRBD2 (6 bases each). The CDR3 length is 12 residues. Trimming stripped 8 bases from V and 4 bases from J, with 11 bases between. From germline, CDR1 is MNHNS and CDR2 SASEGT. CDR3 loop: CASGGLGETQYF. CDR3 bases: TGTGCCAGCGGGGGGCTGGGAGAGACCCAGTACTTC.